This T cell receptor beta chain was obtained from a study of T-cell memory formation after mild COVID-19. Constant-segment primers and 5'RACE yielded cDNA libraries for TCR alpha and TCR beta, each carrying sample barcodes and UMIs. TCRdb analysed the 5' RACE reads with MiXCR anew, one entry per CDR3 protein. The data hold a few hundred thousand distinct CDR3 sequences, with approximately 19% observed a single time. A word on this clonotype: What it recognizes is unknown.

Study conclusions and caveats: Within pre-infection memory, some responding clones were found, suggesting cross-reactive memory joined. Second-wave clones peaking on day 37 lacked confirmed SARS-CoV-2 specificity. From day 15 to 85, contracting clones were balanced between CD4 and CD8, whereas later expanders leaned toward CD4+.

With V trimmed by 3 bases and J by 2 bases, 3 bases remained unmatched. The CDR3 consists of 16 residues. Per germline, CDR1 LGHDT and CDR2 YNNKEL (reference sequence). This TCR came from a man aged 18 to 29 who had mild COVID-19 (a few samples of this study predate the infection). Cell type and time point are not known. The chain employs TRBV3-1 and TRBJ2-3, with 12 positions matching TRBD2. Sample: PBMCs or a T cell subset sorted from them (not recorded which). This chain's CDR3 is CASSQGTSGYTDTQYF. The CDR3 DNA follows: TGTGCCAGCAGCCAGGGGACTAGCGGGTACACAGATACGCAGTATTTT.